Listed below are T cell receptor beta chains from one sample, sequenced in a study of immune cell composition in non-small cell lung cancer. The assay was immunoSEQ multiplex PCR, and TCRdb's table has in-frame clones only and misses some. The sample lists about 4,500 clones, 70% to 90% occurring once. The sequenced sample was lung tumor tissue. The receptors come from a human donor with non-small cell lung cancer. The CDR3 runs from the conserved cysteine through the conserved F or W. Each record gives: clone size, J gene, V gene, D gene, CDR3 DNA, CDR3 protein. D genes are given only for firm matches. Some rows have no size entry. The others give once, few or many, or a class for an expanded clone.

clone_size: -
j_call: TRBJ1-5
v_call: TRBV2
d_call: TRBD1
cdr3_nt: TGTGCCAGCAGTGAGATCGTTGGGACAGGTAATCAGCCCCAGCATTTT
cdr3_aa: CASSEIVGTGNQPQHF

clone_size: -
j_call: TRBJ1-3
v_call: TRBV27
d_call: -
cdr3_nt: TGTGCCAGCAGTCCCGGGATGGACGGAAACACCATATATTTT
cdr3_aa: CASSPGMDGNTIYF

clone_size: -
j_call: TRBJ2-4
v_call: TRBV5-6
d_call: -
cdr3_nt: TGTGCCAGCAGCTTGAGGACAGCCCCAGTAGCCAAAAACATTCAGTACTTC
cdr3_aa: CASSLRTAPVAKNIQYF

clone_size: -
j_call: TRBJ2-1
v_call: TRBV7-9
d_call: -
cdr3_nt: TGTGCCAGCATTTCGTCGGACTCTTCAGGTGAGCAGTTCTTC
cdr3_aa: CASISSDSSGEQFF

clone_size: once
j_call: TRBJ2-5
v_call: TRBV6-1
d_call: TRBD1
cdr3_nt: TGTGCCAGCAGTAGACAGGGGGACGGGGAGACCCAGTACTTC
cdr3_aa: CASSRQGDGETQYF

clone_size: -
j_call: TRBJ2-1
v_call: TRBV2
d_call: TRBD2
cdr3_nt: TGTGCCAGCAGTGGGTCTAGCGGCTACAATGAGCAGTTCTTC
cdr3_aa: CASSGSSGYNEQFF

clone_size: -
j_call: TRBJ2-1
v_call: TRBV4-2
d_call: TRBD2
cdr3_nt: TGTGCCAGCAGCCAAGTGCGGACTAGAGGGTTCGGCAATGAGCAGTTCTTC
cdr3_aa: CASSQVRTRGFGNEQFF

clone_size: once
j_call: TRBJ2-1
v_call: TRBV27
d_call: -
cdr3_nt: TGTGCCAGCAGTACTGGGAGCTCCTACAATGAGCAGTTCTTC
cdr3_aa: CASSTGSSYNEQFF

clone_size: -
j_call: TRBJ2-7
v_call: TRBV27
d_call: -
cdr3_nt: TGTGCCAGCAGTTTAAAAGGCAGGGTCGAGAACGAGCAGTACTTC
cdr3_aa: CASSLKGRVENEQYF

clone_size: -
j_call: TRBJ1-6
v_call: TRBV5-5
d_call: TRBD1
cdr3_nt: TGTGCCAGCAGCGGGACAGACGGGAATTCACCCCTCCACTTT
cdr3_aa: CASSGTDGNSPLHF

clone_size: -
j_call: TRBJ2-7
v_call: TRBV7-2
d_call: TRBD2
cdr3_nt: TGTGCCAGCAGCTTAGCGCTAGGGCTAGCGGGGGGAGCATCCTACGAGCAGTACTTC
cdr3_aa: CASSLALGLAGGASYEQYF

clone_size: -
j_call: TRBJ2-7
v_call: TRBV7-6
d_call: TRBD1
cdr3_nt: TGTGCCAGCAGCTTAGGACCGGGACAGGGGTTGTACGAGCAGTACTTC
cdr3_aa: CASSLGPGQGLYEQYF

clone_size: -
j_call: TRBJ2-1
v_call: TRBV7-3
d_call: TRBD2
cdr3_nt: TGTGCCAGCAGCCCAAGAGGCGGGAGGAAATACTCCTACAATGAGCAGTTCTTC
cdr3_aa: CASSPRGGRKYSYNEQFF

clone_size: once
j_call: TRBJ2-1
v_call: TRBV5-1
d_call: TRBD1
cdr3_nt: TGCGCCAGCAGCTGGGGGACAGGGGGTGAGCAGTTCTTC
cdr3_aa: CASSWGTGGEQFF

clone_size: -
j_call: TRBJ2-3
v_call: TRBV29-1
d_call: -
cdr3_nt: TGCAGCGGGGATTCAGGGGGCACAGATACGCAGTATTTT
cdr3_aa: CSGDSGGTDTQYF

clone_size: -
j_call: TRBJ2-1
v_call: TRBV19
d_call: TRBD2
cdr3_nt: TGTGCCAGTAGAAAAAGACTAGCGGGATTAAATAATGAGCAGTTCTTC
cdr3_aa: CASRKRLAGLNNEQFF

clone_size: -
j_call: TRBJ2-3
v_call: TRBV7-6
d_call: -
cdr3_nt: TGTGCCAGCAGCTTGATGGGCGGAGGAGGGGATACGCAGTATTTT
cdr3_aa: CASSLMGGGGDTQYF

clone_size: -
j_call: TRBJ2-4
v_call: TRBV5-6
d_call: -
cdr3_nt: TGTGCCAGCAGCCAGGGACTGTTTGGGGCCAAAAACATTCAGTACTTC
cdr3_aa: CASSQGLFGAKNIQYF

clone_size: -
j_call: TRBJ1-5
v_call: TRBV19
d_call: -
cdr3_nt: TGTGCCAGTAGCCCTTTAGGGGTGGGTAGCAATCAGCCCCAGCATTTT
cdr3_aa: CASSPLGVGSNQPQHF

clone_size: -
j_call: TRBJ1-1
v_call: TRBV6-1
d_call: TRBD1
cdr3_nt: TGTGCCAGCAGTGTCCACCAGGGGGCTGAAGCTTTCTTT
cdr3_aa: CASSVHQGAEAFF

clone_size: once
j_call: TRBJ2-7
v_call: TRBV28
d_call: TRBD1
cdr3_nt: TGTGCCAGCAGTATACCAGAGACAGGGGGCGGGGAGCAGTACTTC
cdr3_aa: CASSIPETGGGEQYF

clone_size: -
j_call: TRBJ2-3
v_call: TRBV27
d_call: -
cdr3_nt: TGTGCCAGCAGTTTATCAGGGACTGTAAATACGCAGTATTTT
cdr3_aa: CASSLSGTVNTQYF

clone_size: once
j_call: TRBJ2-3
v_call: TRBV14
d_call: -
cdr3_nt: TGTGCCAGCAGCTGGAGTGCAGATACGCAGTATTTT
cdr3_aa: CASSWSADTQYF

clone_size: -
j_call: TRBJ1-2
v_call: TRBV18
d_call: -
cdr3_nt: TGTGCCAGCTCACCCCTGCAGGACAGCCTTCTTTTCTATGGCTACACCTTC
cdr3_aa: CASSPLQDSLLFYGYTF

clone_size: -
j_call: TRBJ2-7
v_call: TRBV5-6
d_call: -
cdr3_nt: TGTGCCAGCAGAAAAGAAGGGGCAACCTACGAGCAGTACTTC
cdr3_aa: CASRKEGATYEQYF

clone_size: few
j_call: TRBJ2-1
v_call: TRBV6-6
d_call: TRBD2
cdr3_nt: TGTGCCAGCAGTTACTGGGGGGGGTCCTACAATGAGCAGTTCTTC
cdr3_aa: CASSYWGGSYNEQFF

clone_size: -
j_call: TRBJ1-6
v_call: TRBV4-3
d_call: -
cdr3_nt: TGCGCCAGCAGCCAAGATCGGGGGTACTCCTATAATTCACCCCTCCACTTT
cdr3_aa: CASSQDRGYSYNSPLHF